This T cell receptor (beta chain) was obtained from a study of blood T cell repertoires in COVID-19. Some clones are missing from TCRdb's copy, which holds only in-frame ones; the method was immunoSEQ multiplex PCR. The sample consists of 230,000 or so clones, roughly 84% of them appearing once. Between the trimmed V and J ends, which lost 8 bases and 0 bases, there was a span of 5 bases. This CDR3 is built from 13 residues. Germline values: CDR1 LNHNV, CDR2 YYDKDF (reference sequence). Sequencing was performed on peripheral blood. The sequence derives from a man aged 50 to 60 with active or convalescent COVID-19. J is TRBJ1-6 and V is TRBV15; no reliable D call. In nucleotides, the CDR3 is TGTGCCACCGGCCGCTCCTATAATTCACCCCTCCACTTT. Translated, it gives CATGRSYNSPLHF.